This passage covers 10 T cell receptor beta chains from one sample sequenced in a study of T cell responses to AZD1222 COVID-19 vaccine. Measured with immunoSEQ multiplex PCR; TCRdb has only the in-frame clones, and not every one. The sample has approximately 150,000 clones; around 88% are singletons. The sequences come from peripheral blood, collected 28 days after the second AZD1222 dose. These receptors all come from an adult who received the AZD1222 COVID-19 vaccine.

The CDR3 region has the DNA TGCGCCAGCAGCCAAGGGGGACTACAAGGTACCACAGATACGCAGTATTTT. It specifies CASSQGGLQGTTDTQYF. The chain carries TRBV4-1 and TRBJ2-3; 7 nucleotides line up with TRBD2. This CDR3 is built from 17 residues. Germline CDR1 MGHRA, CDR2 YSYEKL. V was pared by 1 base and J by 2 bases, with 9 bases of the junction left unmatched.

The chain recombines TRBV19 with TRBJ1-5, with 8 bases identical to TRBD1. V dropped 7 bases and J dropped 3; count of bases not matched to a gene: 8. The germline CDR1 and CDR2 sequences are LNHDA and SQIVND (reference sequence). The CDR3 length is 15 residues. The CDR3 loop reads CASTDRGFHNQPQHF. The CDR3 nucleotides are TGTGCCAGTACTGACAGGGGATTCCACAATCAGCCCCAGCATTTT.

The J gene is TRBJ1-1, the V gene TRBV10-2, with D unclear. The CDR3 runs to 13 residues. Trimming left V 4 bases short and J 2 bases short, with 8 bases between. Germline assignment: CDR1 WSHSY and CDR2 SAAADI. CDR3 loop: CASSAQVNTEAFF. CDR3 DNA: TGCGCCAGCAGTGCCCAGGTCAACACTGAAGCTTTCTTT.

The chain couples TRBV7-6 to TRBJ1-4; 10 bases match TRBD1. Germline V gene lookup returns CDR1 SGHVS and CDR2 FNYEAQ. This CDR3 is 18 amino acids long. Germline trimming cut 1 base from V and 7 bases from J; bases unmatched to any gene: 12. CDR3 loop: CASSLEAYPDRGGEKLFF. The CDR3 DNA follows: TGTGCCAGCAGCTTAGAGGCTTACCCGGACAGGGGGGGTGAAAAACTGTTTTTT.

This clone was recorded a few times. The V and J genes are TRBV2 and TRBJ2-1; D possibly corresponds to TRBD2 (6 bases). Deletions cut 6 bases from V and 3 bases from J, with 9 bases between. This CDR3 region has 13 residues. Germline CDR1 SNHLY, CDR2 FYNNEI. DNA for the CDR3: TGTGCCAGCAGCCCCGGGGGCTACAATGAGCAGTTCTTC. This translates into CASSPGGYNEQFF. Full variable domain (rest looked up from reference TRBV2 and TRBJ2-1): EPEVTQTPSHQVTQMGQEVILRCVPISNHLYFYWYRQILGQKVEFLVSFYNNEISEKSEIFDDQFSVERPDGSNFTLKIRSTKLEDSAMYFCASSPGGYNEQFFGPGTRLTVL.

The rearrangement joins TRBV3-1 (or the pseudogene TRBV3-2) to TRBJ1-2, with D tentatively TRBD1 (5 bases). The CDR3 has 13 amino acids. Trimming took 0 bases from V and 7 from J, leaving 9 bases between them. Germline-derived CDR1 and CDR2 are LGHDT and YNNKEL (reference sequence). The CDR3 region is CASSQERGAGYTF. The CDR3 bases are TGTGCCAGCAGCCAAGAACGAGGGGCTGGCTACACCTTC.

The CDR3 sequence is CASSLRGDLRSYGYTF. In nucleotides, the CDR3 is TGTGCCAGCAGTTTACGTGGCGACCTCAGGAGCTATGGCTACACCTTC. The V call is TRBV27, the J call TRBJ1-2; D not resolved. V lost 2 bases, J lost 4 bases, and 17 bases lay in between. Germline V gene data show CDR1 as MNHEY and CDR2 as SMNVEV (reference sequence). This CDR3 has 16 amino acids.

The chain combines TRBV14 with TRBJ1-4; TRBD1 agrees at 8 bases. The ends lost 0 bases at V and 7 bases at J; junction bases unmatched: 4. Looked up from germline, CDR1 is SGHDN and CDR2 is FVKESK. The CDR3 contains 15 residues. DNA for the CDR3: TGTGCCAGCAGCCAAGAGCCAGGGGGCGTTGAAAAACTGTTTTTT. This codes for CASSQEPGGVEKLFF.

Written as DNA, the CDR3 is TGTGCCAGCAGTTCAGGGGTCAATCAGCCCCAGCATTTT. Encoded protein: CASSSGVNQPQHF. The chain is built from TRBV27 and TRBJ1-5; D is perhaps TRBD1 (6 bases). The germline V gene has CDR1 MNHEY and CDR2 SMNVEV (reference sequence). Trimming took off 4 bases at V and 3 bases at J, with 7 bases between the two ends. The CDR3 sequence is 13 residues long.

This clone was observed once. The chain has TRBV7-9 and TRBJ1-1, with D hard to call. Germline CDR1 reads SEHNR; CDR2 reads FQNEAQ (reference sequence). The CDR3 is 13 amino acids. Trimming removed 2 bases from V and 1 base from J, with 5 bases in between. Here the CDR3 DNA reads TGTGCCAGCAGCTTATACGGGAACACTGAAGCTTTCTTT. Translated, it gives CASSLYGNTEAFF.